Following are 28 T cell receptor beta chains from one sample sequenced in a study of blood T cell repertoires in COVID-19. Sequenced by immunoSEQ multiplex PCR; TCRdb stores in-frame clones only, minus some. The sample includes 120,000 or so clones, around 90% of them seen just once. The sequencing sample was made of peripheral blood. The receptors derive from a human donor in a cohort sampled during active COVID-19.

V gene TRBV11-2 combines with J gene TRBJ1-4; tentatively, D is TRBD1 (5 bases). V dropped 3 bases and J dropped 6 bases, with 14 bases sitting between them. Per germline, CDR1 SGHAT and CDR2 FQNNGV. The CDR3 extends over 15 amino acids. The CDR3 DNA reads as TGTGCCAGCAGCTTGCGGGGGGAGGCGGATGAAAAACTGTTTTTT. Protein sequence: CASSLRGEADEKLFF.

In DNA form, the CDR3 reads TGCGCCAGCAGTGAGGATACGGGGGCTTTCTTT. Residues: CASSEDTGAFF. The chain carries TRBV10-2 and TRBJ1-1, with D unclear. Trimming took off 2 bases at V and 11 bases at J, with 9 bases between the two ends. Germline CDR1 is WSHSY and CDR2 is SAAADI. The CDR3 runs to 11 residues.

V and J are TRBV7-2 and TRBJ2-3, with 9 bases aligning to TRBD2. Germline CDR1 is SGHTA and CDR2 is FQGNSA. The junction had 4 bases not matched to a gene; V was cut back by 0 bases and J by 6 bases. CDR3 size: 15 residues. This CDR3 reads CASSLASGGWDTQYF. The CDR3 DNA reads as TGTGCCAGCAGCTTAGCTAGCGGGGGTTGGGATACGCAGTATTTT. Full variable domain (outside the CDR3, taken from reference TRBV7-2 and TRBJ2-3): GAGVSQSPSNKVTEKGKDVELRCDPISGHTALYWYRQSLGQGLEFLIYFQGNSAPDKSGLPSDRFSAERTGGSVSTLTIQRTQQEDSAVYLCASSLASGGWDTQYFGPGTRLTVL.

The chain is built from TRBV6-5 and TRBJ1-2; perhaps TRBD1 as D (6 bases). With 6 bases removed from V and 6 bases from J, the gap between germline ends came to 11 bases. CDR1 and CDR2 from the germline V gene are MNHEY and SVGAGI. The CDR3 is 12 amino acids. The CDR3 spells CASSKQGDGYTF. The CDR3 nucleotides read TGTGCCAGCAGCAAACAGGGAGATGGCTACACCTTC.

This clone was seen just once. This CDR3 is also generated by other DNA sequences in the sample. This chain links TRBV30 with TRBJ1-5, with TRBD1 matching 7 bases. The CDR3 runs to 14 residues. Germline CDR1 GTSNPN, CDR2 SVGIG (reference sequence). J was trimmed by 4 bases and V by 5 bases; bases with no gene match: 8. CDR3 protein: CAWGTGDGNQPQHF. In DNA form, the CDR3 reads TGTGCCTGGGGAACAGGGGACGGGAATCAGCCCCAGCATTTT.

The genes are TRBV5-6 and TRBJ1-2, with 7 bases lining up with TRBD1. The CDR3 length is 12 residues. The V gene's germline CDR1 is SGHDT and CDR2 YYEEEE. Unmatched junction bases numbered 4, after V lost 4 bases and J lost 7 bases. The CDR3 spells CASSPDRVGYTF. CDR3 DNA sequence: TGTGCCAGCAGCCCTGACAGGGTTGGCTACACCTTC.

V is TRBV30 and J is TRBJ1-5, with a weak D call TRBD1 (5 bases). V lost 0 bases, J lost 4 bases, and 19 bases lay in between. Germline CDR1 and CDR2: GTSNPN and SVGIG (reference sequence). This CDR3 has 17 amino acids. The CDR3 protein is CAWSVQRFGQGNQPQHF. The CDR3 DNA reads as TGTGCCTGGAGTGTACAAAGATTTGGGCAGGGAAATCAGCCCCAGCATTTT.

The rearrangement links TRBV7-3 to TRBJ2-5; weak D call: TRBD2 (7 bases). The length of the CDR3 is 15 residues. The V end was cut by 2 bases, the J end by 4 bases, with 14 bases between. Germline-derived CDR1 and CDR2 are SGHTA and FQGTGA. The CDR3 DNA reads TGTGCCAGCAGCTTAGGGGGGGCATCGGGAGAGACCCAGTACTTC. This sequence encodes CASSLGGASGETQYF.

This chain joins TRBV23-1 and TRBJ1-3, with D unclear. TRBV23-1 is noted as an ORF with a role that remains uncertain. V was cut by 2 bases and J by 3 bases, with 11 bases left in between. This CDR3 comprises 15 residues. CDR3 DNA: TGCGCCAGCAGTCAAGCACCGAGACTTGGAAACACCATATATTTT. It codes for CASSQAPRLGNTIYF.

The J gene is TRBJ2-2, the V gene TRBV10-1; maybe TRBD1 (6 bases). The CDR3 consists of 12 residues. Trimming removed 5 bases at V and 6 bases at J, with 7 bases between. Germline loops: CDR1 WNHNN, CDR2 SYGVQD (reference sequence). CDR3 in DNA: TGCGCCAGCAGTCCAGGGGCCGGGGAGCTGTTTTTT. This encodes CASSPGAGELFF.

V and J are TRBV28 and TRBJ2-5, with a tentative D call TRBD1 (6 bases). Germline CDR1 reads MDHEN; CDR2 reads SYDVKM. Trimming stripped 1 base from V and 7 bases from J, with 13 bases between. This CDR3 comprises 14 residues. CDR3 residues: CASSLLSGVGTQYF. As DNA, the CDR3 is TGTGCCAGCAGTTTATTATCAGGGGTGGGGACCCAGTACTTC.

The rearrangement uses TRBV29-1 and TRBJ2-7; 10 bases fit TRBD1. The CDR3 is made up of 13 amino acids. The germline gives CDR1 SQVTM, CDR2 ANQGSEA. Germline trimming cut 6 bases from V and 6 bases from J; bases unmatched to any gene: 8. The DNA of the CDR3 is TGCAGCGTGGCTCGGACAGGGGGGTCCGAGCAGTACTTC. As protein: CSVARTGGSEQYF.

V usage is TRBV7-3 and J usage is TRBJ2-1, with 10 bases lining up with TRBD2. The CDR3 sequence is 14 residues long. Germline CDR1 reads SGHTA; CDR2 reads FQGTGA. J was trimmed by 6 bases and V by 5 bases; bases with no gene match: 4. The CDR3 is CASSLLAGANEQFF. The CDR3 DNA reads TGTGCCAGCAGCCTCCTAGCGGGAGCCAATGAGCAGTTCTTC.

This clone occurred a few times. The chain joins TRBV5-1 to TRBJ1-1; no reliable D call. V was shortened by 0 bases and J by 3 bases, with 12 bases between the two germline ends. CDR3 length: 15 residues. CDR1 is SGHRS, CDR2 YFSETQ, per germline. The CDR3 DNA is TGCGCCAGCAGCTTGGGAAGGGTAGCGGACACTGAAGCTTTCTTT. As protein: CASSLGRVADTEAFF.

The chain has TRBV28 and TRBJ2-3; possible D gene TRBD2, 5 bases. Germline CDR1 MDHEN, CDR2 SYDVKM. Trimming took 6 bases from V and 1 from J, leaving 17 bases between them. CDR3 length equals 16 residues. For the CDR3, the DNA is TGTGCCAGCAGCCCTCCCCCGGGAAGGGGCACAGATACGCAGTATTTT. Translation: CASSPPPGRGTDTQYF.

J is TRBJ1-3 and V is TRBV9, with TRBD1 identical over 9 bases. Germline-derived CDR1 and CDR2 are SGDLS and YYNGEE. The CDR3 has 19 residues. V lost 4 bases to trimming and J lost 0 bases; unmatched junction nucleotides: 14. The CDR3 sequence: CASSPRPSGTGSSGNTIYF. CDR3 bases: TGTGCCAGCAGCCCCCGCCCCTCTGGGACAGGGAGCTCTGGAAACACCATATATTTT.

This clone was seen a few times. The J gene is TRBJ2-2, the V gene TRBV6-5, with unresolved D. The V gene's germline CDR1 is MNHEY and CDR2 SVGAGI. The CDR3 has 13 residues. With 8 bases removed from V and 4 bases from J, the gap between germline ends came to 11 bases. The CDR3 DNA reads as TGTGCCAGCCCCCTCTATCGCACCGGGGAGCTGTTTTTT. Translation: CASPLYRTGELFF.

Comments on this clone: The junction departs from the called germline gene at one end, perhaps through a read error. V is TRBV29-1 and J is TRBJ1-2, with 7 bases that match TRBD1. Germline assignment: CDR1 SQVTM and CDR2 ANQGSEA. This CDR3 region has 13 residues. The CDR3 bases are TGCAGCGGGGACAGTGTGACTAACTATGGCTACATCTTC. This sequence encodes CSGDSVTNYGYIF. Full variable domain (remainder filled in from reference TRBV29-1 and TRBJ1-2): SAVISQKPSRDICQRGTSLTIQCQVDSQVTMMFWYRQQPGQSLTLIATANQGSEATYESGFVIDKFPISRPNLTFSTLTVSNMSPEDSSIYLCSGDSVTNYGYIFGSGTRLTVV.

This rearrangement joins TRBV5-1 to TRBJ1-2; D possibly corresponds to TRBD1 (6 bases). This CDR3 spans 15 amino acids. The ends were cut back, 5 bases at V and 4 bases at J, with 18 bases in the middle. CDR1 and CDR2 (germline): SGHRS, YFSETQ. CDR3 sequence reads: CASSPGQSPSYGYTF. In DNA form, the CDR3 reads TGCGCCAGCAGTCCCGGACAGAGTCCTTCCTATGGCTACACCTTC.

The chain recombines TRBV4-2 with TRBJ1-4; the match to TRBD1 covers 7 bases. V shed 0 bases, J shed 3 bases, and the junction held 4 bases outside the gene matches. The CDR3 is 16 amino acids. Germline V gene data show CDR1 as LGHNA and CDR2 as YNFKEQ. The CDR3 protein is CASSQDRTGSNEKLFF. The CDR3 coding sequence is TGTGCCAGCAGCCAAGATCGGACAGGCTCTAATGAAAAACTGTTTTTT.

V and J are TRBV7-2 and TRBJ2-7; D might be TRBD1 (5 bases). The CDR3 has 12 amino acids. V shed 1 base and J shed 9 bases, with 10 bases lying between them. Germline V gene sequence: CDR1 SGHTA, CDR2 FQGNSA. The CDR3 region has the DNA TGTGCCAGCAGCTTAGACAGGCTCGGGCAGTACTTC. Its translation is CASSLDRLGQYF.

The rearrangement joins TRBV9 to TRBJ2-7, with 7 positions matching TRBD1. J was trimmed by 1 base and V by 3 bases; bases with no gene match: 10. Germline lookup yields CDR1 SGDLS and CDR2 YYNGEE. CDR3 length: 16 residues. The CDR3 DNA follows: TGTGCCAGCAGCGCCTCCCGGGACAGCTTTTCCTACGAGCAGTACTTC. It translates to CASSASRDSFSYEQYF.

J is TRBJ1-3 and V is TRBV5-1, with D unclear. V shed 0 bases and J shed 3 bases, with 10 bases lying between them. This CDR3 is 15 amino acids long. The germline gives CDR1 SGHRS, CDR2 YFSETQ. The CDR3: CASSLGPGNGNTIYF. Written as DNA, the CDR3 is TGCGCCAGCAGCTTGGGGCCGGGAAATGGAAACACCATATATTTT.

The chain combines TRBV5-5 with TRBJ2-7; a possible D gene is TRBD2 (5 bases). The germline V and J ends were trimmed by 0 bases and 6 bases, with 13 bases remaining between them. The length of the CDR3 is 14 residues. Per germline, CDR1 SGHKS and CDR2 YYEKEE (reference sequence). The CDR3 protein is CASSLDVGASEQYF. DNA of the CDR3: TGTGCCAGCAGCTTGGACGTGGGAGCATCCGAGCAGTACTTC.

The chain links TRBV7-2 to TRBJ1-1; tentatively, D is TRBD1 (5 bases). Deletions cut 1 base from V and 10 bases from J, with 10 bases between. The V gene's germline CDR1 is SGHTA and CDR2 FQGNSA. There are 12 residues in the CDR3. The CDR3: CASSLEAGSAFF. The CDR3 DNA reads TGTGCCAGCAGCTTAGAGGCAGGGTCAGCTTTCTTT. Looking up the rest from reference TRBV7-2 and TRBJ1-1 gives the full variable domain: GAGVSQSPSNKVTEKGKDVELRCDPISGHTALYWYRQSLGQGLEFLIYFQGNSAPDKSGLPSDRFSAERTGGSVSTLTIQRTQQEDSAVYLCASSLEAGSAFFGQGTRLTVV.

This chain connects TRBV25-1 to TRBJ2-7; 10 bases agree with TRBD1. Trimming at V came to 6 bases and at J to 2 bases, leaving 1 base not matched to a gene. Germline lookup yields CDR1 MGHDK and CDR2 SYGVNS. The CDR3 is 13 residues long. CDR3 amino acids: CASRGQGTYEQYF. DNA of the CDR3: TGTGCCAGCAGGGGACAGGGGACCTACGAGCAGTACTTC.

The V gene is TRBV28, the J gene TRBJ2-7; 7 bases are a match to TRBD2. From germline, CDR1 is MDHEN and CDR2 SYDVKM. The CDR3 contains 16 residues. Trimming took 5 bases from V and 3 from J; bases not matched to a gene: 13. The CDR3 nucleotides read TGTGCCAGCAGTCCAGCGGGGAGCGGGGAATACTACGAGCAGTACTTC. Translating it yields CASSPAGSGEYYEQYF.

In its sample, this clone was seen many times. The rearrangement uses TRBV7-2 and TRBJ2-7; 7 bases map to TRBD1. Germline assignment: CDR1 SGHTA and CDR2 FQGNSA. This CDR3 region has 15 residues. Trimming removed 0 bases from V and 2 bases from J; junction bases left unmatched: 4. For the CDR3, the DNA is TGTGCCAGCAGCTTAGCGGGACAGTCCGCCTACGAGCAGTACTTC. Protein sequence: CASSLAGQSAYEQYF. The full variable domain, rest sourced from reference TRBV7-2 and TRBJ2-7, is GAGVSQSPSNKVTEKGKDVELRCDPISGHTALYWYRQSLGQGLEFLIYFQGNSAPDKSGLPSDRFSAERTGGSVSTLTIQRTQQEDSAVYLCASSLAGQSAYEQYFGPGTRLTVT.